The rows below give T cell receptor beta chains drawn from one sample of a study of cytomegalovirus exposure and HLA in healthy donors. Using immunoSEQ multiplex PCR, the repertoire was profiled, and TCRdb retains in-frame clones only, with some absent. This table has about 160,000 clones, around 80% appearing once. Sequenced input: PBMCs. Receptors were obtained from a man aged 18 to 35 in good health and CMV-seronegative. CDR3s include the opening cysteine and the closing phenylalanine or tryptophan. The D gene is left open where the match is weak. The size entry is marked missing in some rows and otherwise reads once, few, many or a size class.

>TRBV9|TRBJ2-1|TRBD1|few
CASSDRGWNEQFF
TGTGCCAGCAGCGACAGGGGTTGGAATGAGCAGTTCTTC
>TRBV4-3|TRBJ1-4|TRBD1|NA
CASSQELGTGREKLFF
TGCGCCAGCAGCCAAGAATTAGGGACAGGGCGTGAAAAACTGTTTTTT
>TRBV6-5|TRBJ2-7|NA|NA
CASGPGEDFPTF
TGTGCCAGCGGGCCGGGGGAGGACTTTCCAACTTTC
>TRBV4-1|TRBJ2-2|TRBD1|once
CASQGATGELFF
TGCGCCAGCCAGGGGGCTACCGGGGAGCTGTTTTTT
>TRBV27|TRBJ2-1|TRBD2|NA
CASSLWGTSGDNEQFF
TGTGCCAGCAGTTTATGGGGGACTAGCGGCGACAATGAGCAGTTCTTC
>TRBV28|TRBJ1-2|NA|NA
CASSLRGGYTF
TGTGCCAGCAGTTTAAGGGGCGGCTACACCTTC
>TRBV30|TRBJ2-2|NA|NA
CAWSASRSNTGELFF
TGTGCCTGGAGTGCCTCTAGGAGCAACACCGGGGAGCTGTTTTTT
>TRBV6-1|TRBJ1-1|NA|NA
CASSRGHEAFF
TGTGCCAGCAGCCGTGGACACGAAGCTTTCTTT
>TRBV5-1|TRBJ1-2|TRBD1|NA
CASSFGTGTYGYTF
TGCGCCAGCAGCTTTGGGACAGGGACCTATGGCTACACCTTC
>TRBV9|TRBJ1-3|TRBD1|NA
CASSNRGLAGNTIYF
TGTGCCAGCAGCAACAGGGGGCTTGCGGGAAACACCATATATTTT
>TRBV27|TRBJ2-7|TRBD1|NA
CASSLSGTGGFYEQYF
TGTGCCAGCAGTTTAAGCGGGACAGGGGGCTTCTACGAGCAGTACTTC
>TRBV29-1|TRBJ1-2|TRBD1|NA
CSVVKPQGDGYTF
TGCAGCGTTGTCAAACCGCAGGGGGATGGCTACACCTTC
>TRBV6-4|TRBJ2-6|TRBD1|NA
CASSGTPGQGSSGANVLTF
TGTGCCAGCAGTGGCACCCCGGGACAGGGAAGCTCTGGGGCCAACGTCCTGACTTTC
>TRBV5-6|TRBJ1-5|NA|NA
CASSPGGRNQPQHF
TGTGCCAGCAGCCCGGGAGGGCGCAATCAGCCCCAGCATTTT
>TRBV10-3|TRBJ1-2|TRBD1|few
CAISERDSPNYGYTF
TGTGCCATCAGTGAAAGGGACAGCCCTAACTATGGCTACACCTTC
>TRBV6-5|TRBJ1-2|NA|NA
CASRPQGDYGYTF
TGTGCCAGCAGACCACAGGGAGACTATGGCTACACCTTC
>TRBV2|TRBJ2-7|TRBD1|NA
CASALGQGIYEQYF
TGTGCCAGCGCCTTGGGACAGGGGATTTACGAGCAGTACTTC
>TRBV28|TRBJ1-3|TRBD1|NA
CASSSPGQAAGNTIYF
TGTGCCAGCAGTTCCCCGGGACAGGCAGCTGGAAACACCATATATTTT
>TRBV14|TRBJ1-4|TRBD1|NA
CASSQKQGAGEKLFF
TGTGCCAGCAGCCAGAAACAGGGGGCGGGTGAAAAACTGTTTTTT
>TRBV5-4|TRBJ1-2|NA|NA
CASSRGGGLSVGYTF
TGTGCCAGCAGCCGTGGTGGAGGGCTGAGTGTAGGCTACACCTTC
>TRBV14|TRBJ1-4|NA|NA
CASSQSHEKLFF
TGTGCCAGCAGCCAAAGCCATGAAAAACTGTTTTTT
>TRBV21-1|TRBJ1-2|NA|NA
CASSKRRTGGFYGYTF
TGTGCCAGCAGCAAAAGGCGGACAGGGGGCTTCTATGGCTACACCTTC
>TRBV4-1|TRBJ1-2|TRBD1|NA
CASSQDIGTGGARGYTF
TGCGCCAGCAGCCAAGATATTGGGACAGGGGGCGCAAGGGGCTACACCTTC
>TRBV7-9|TRBJ2-5|TRBD1|once
CASSGRDRQETQYF
TGTGCCAGCAGCGGCCGGGACAGGCAAGAGACCCAGTACTTC
>TRBV5-8|TRBJ1-1|NA|NA
CASSWTLMNTEAFF
TGTGCCAGCAGCTGGACACTCATGAACACTGAAGCTTTCTTT
>TRBV7-9|TRBJ2-3|TRBD2|NA
CASSPGMGLAGGDTQYF
TGTGCCAGCAGCCCGGGAATGGGACTAGCGGGAGGAGATACGCAGTATTTT
>TRBV6-5|TRBJ2-2|TRBD2|NA
CASRGLAGRTGELFF
TGTGCCAGCAGGGGACTAGCGGGGAGAACCGGGGAGCTGTTTTTT
>TRBV7-2|TRBJ2-1|TRBD2|NA
CASSPLAGRGSEQFF
TGTGCCAGCAGCCCCTTAGCGGGCCGAGGGTCGGAGCAGTTCTTC
>TRBV18|TRBJ2-7|TRBD1|NA
CASSPANNRGSYEQYF
TGTGCCAGCTCACCAGCAAACAACAGGGGTTCCTACGAGCAGTACTTC
>TRBV5-1|TRBJ2-2|NA|NA
CASSPSLPNTGELFF
TGCGCCAGCAGCCCAAGTCTACCGAACACCGGGGAGCTGTTTTTT
>TRBV7-2|TRBJ2-1|TRBD2|NA
CASTLAGTRVFNEQFF
TGTGCCAGCACCCTAGCGGGGACTAGAGTGTTCAATGAGCAGTTCTTC
>TRBV10-2|TRBJ1-2|TRBD1|NA
CASSDRTGTNYGYTF
TGCGCCAGCAGTGATCGGACAGGGACTAACTATGGCTACACCTTC
>TRBV15|TRBJ1-4|NA|NA
CATSRSLGTNEKLFF
TGTGCCACCAGCAGATCGCTGGGCACTAATGAAAAACTGTTTTTT
>TRBV28|TRBJ1-1|NA|NA
CASSYVGGLYTEAFF
TGTGCCAGCAGTTATGTCGGGGGGCTCTACACTGAAGCTTTCTTT
>TRBV5-1|TRBJ1-1|TRBD1|NA
CASSQRTGDVGAFF
TGCGCCAGCAGCCAGAGGACAGGGGACGTCGGAGCTTTCTTT
>TRBV11-2|TRBJ2-1|TRBD2|NA
CASSLGTSGNNEQFF
TGTGCCAGCAGCCTTGGGACTAGCGGGAACAATGAGCAGTTCTTC
>TRBV27|TRBJ2-7|NA|NA
CASSFGQGPHYEQYF
TGTGCCAGCAGTTTCGGTCAGGGGCCACACTACGAGCAGTACTTC
>TRBV28|TRBJ2-4|TRBD2|NA
CASTGGGSNIQYF
TGTGCCAGCACCGGGGGGGGGTCGAACATTCAGTACTTC
>TRBV6-5|TRBJ2-1|NA|NA
CASSFQGGAYNEQFF
TGTGCCAGCAGTTTCCAGGGCGGCGCCTACAATGAGCAGTTCTTC
>TRBV7-9|TRBJ2-2|TRBD1|NA
CASTPGQGTGELFF
TGTGCCAGCACCCCGGGACAGGGTACCGGGGAGCTGTTTTTT